Presented here are 25 T cell receptor beta chains from one specimen sequenced in a study of blood T cell repertoires in COVID-19. Clones were sequenced by immunoSEQ multiplex PCR, and TCRdb holds only the in-frame ones, with some missing. Found here are about 92,000 clones, 85% of them singletons; the top ten hold 38%. Sequencing input: peripheral blood. The receptors derive from a man at least 80 years old with acute or convalescent COVID-19.

This chain uses TRBV6-5 with TRBJ1-1, with D perhaps matching TRBD1 (6 bases). V was pared by 7 bases and J by 7 bases, with 16 bases between. Germline CDR1 and CDR2: MNHEY and SVGAGI. This CDR3 is 13 amino acids long. The CDR3 coding sequence is TGTGCCAGCACTACTACAGGGCCCAATGAAGCTTTCTTT. This sequence encodes CASTTTGPNEAFF.

The rearrangement uses TRBV6-2 or TRBV6-3 and TRBJ2-7; 9 bases are a match to TRBD2. J gave up 6 bases and V 2 bases, and 8 bases lay outside the gene matches. The germline V gene encodes CDR1 MNHEY and CDR2 SVGEGT. The CDR3 consists of 15 residues. The DNA of the CDR3 is TGTGCCAGCAGTTACCTAGCGGGAAGGTCGGGCGAGCAGTACTTC. It is translated as CASSYLAGRSGEQYF.

CDR3 loop: CSARRQEVQYF. CDR3 DNA sequence: TGCAGCGCGCGGCGTCAGGAGGTTCAGTACTTC. This rearrangement joins TRBV29-1 to TRBJ2-4; tentatively, D is TRBD2 (5 bases). CDR1 SQVTM and CDR2 ANQGSEA come from the germline V gene. This CDR3 is 11 amino acids long. V shed 7 bases and J shed 11 bases, with 15 bases lying between them. Full variable domain (outside the CDR3, taken from reference TRBV29-1 and TRBJ2-4): SAVISQKPSRDICQRGTSLTIQCQVDSQVTMMFWYRQQPGQSLTLIATANQGSEATYESGFVIDKFPISRPNLTFSTLTVSNMSPEDSSIYLCSARRQEVQYFGAGTRLSVL.

CDR3 protein: CASSPRGGNYEQYF. CDR3 bases: TGTGCCAGCAGCCCCCGGGGTGGTAACTACGAGCAGTACTTC. This sequence joins TRBV7-2 and TRBJ2-7; TRBD2 is a possible D gene (5 bases). The CDR3 spans 14 residues. The germline V gene has CDR1 SGHTA and CDR2 FQGNSA. The germline V and J ends were trimmed by 5 bases and 3 bases, with 14 bases remaining between them.

The V call is TRBV28, the J call TRBJ1-1; weak D call: TRBD1 (5 bases). The V end lost 6 bases, the J end lost 7 bases, and 12 bases lay between the germline ends. Germline assignment: CDR1 MDHEN and CDR2 SYDVKM. The length of the CDR3 is 12 residues. DNA for the CDR3: TGTGCCAGCAGACTCAGAAGGGGTGAAGCTTTCTTT. Its protein is CASRLRRGEAFF.

The genes are TRBV27 and TRBJ2-7; D may be TRBD1 (6 bases). CDR3 length equals 13 residues. V lost 4 bases to trimming and J lost 2 bases, with 9 bases between them. Per the germline V gene, CDR1 is MNHEY and CDR2 is SMNVEV (reference sequence). The CDR3 DNA reads TGTGCCAGCAGTTCCCGGGACACCTACGAGCAGTACTTC. Amino acids: CASSSRDTYEQYF.

J is TRBJ2-5 and V is TRBV18, with 10 bases that match TRBD2. CDR3 length: 16 amino acids. Trimming removed 1 base from V and 1 base from J; junction bases left unmatched: 3. Germline-derived CDR1 and CDR2 are KGHSH and LQKENI. In nucleotides, the CDR3 is TGTGCCAGCTCACCACTAGCGGGAGGCCTCCAAGAGACCCAGTACTTC. Translating gives CASSPLAGGLQETQYF.

The genes are TRBV5-1 and TRBJ2-7; TRBD1 might be the D (6 bases). Germline V CDR1 and CDR2: SGHRS, YFSETQ. This CDR3 has 17 residues. Deletions cut 3 bases from V and 5 bases from J, with 24 bases between. The CDR3 DNA is TGCGCCAGCAGCTCCGCTACACAGGGTATTAAGGTGAACGAGCAGTACTTC. It encodes CASSSATQGIKVNEQYF.

This clone came up once. The V gene is TRBV30, the J gene TRBJ1-1; 9 bases align to TRBD1. V was pared by 0 bases and J by 5 bases, with 10 bases of the junction left unmatched. Germline V gene lookup returns CDR1 GTSNPN and CDR2 SVGIG (reference sequence). This CDR3 spans 16 amino acids. CDR3 bases: TGTGCCTGGAGTGTCGGACAGGGGTTAATGTTGACTGAAGCTTTCTTT. Protein: CAWSVGQGLMLTEAFF.

V gene TRBV28 combines with J gene TRBJ1-2; 9 bases map to TRBD1. Germline V lookup: CDR1 MDHEN, CDR2 SYDVKM. V trimming: 9 bases; J trimming: 8 bases; junction bases outside the gene matches: 7. This CDR3 has 12 residues. The CDR3 sequence: CARGDREIGYTF. The CDR3 DNA reads as TGTGCCAGGGGGGACAGGGAGATCGGCTACACCTTC.

This CDR3 reads CASSLGQGRNSPLHF. The DNA of the CDR3 is TGTGCCAGCAGCTTAGGACAGGGACGAAATTCACCCCTCCACTTT. The rearrangement joins TRBV7-2 to TRBJ1-6; 7 nucleotides align to TRBD1. From germline, CDR1 is SGHTA and CDR2 FQGNSA. CDR3 length equals 15 residues. The trim removed 1 base at V and 7 bases at J, leaving 4 bases unmatched.

This clone has more than one count but fewer than ten. The V call is TRBV7-2, the J call TRBJ2-1; TRBD1 agrees at 8 bases. Germline values: CDR1 SGHTA, CDR2 FQGNSA. The J segment lost 5 bases and the V segment lost 4 bases, leaving 10 bases of the junction unmatched. The CDR3 runs 16 residues. The CDR3 DNA sequence: TGTGCCAGCAGCTCCTCAGGGGGCGCGAGGAACAATGAGCAGTTCTTC. This encodes CASSSSGGARNNEQFF.

V is TRBV2 and J is TRBJ1-5; D perhaps matches TRBD1 (6 bases). The CDR3 consists of 15 residues. The germline V gene encodes CDR1 SNHLY and CDR2 FYNNEI. Between the trimmed V and J ends, which lost 5 bases and 1 base, there was a span of 12 bases. The chain's CDR3 is CASSKPGQSNQPQHF. CDR3 in DNA: TGTGCCAGCAGTAAACCGGGACAAAGCAATCAGCCCCAGCATTTT. Based on the CDR3 plus reference TRBV2 and TRBJ1-5, the full variable domain is EPEVTQTPSHQVTQMGQEVILRCVPISNHLYFYWYRQILGQKVEFLVSFYNNEISEKSEIFDDQFSVERPDGSNFTLKIRSTKLEDSAMYFCASSKPGQSNQPQHFGDGTRLSIL.

The chain uses TRBV28 and TRBJ2-7; 13 nucleotides agree with TRBD2. V lost 5 bases to trimming and J lost 3 bases; unmatched junction nucleotides: 4. This CDR3 region has 15 residues. Germline V lookup: CDR1 MDHEN, CDR2 SYDVKM. The CDR3 DNA reads as TGTGCCAGCAGTCACCGGACTAGCGGGAGCTACGAGCAGTACTTC. This translates into CASSHRTSGSYEQYF.

This clone occurred once. The chain recombines TRBV5-6 with TRBJ2-7; tentatively, D is TRBD1 (5 bases). Germline CDR1 is SGHDT and CDR2 is YYEEEE. This CDR3 contains 14 residues. V lost 2 bases, J lost 3 bases, and 12 bases lay in between. The CDR3, as DNA: TGTGCCAGCAGCTTTCTGACAGATTTCTACGAGCAGTACTTC. Translated: CASSFLTDFYEQYF.

This clone was seen a single time. The gene calls are TRBV19 and TRBJ1-3; no reliable D call. V lost 9 bases to trimming and J lost 0 bases, with 9 bases between them. The CDR3 totals 13 residues. CDR1 is LNHDA and CDR2 is SQIVND in the germline V gene (reference sequence). CDR3 nucleotide sequence: TGTGCCAGCAGGCAGAGCTCTGGAAACACCATATATTTT. Translated: CASRQSSGNTIYF.

CDR3 in amino acids: CASSLAGTGTSYGYTF. The CDR3 nucleotides read TGCGCCAGCAGCTTGGCCGGGACAGGTACTTCCTATGGCTACACCTTC. This chain joins TRBV5-1 and TRBJ1-2; 8 bases map to TRBD1. CDR1 is SGHRS, CDR2 YFSETQ, per germline. The CDR3 is 16 residues long. V shed 0 bases, J shed 4 bases, and the junction held 8 bases outside the gene matches.

The J gene is TRBJ2-3, the V gene TRBV7-3, with TRBD2 matching over 11 bases. The CDR3 consists of 19 residues. Germline V gene lookup returns CDR1 SGHTA and CDR2 FQGTGA. With 2 bases clipped from V and 3 bases from J, the junction kept 13 bases outside the gene matches. Written as DNA, the CDR3 is TGTGCCAGCAGCTTACTACGGCTAGCGGGAGGTATTAGGACAGATACGCAGTATTTT. Translation gives CASSLLRLAGGIRTDTQYF.

The chain is built from TRBV5-1 and TRBJ1-4, with TRBD1 identical over 7 bases. The CDR3 is 15 amino acids. Germline CDR1 SGHRS, CDR2 YFSETQ. The CDR3 reads CASRNNGRGNEKLFF. The CDR3 DNA sequence: TGCGCTTCCCGAAACAACGGCAGGGGGAACGAAAAACTGTTTTTT.

Worth noting for this clone: This sample also contains other DNA sequences that code for the same CDR3. This rearrangement joins TRBV7-9 to TRBJ2-7, with no clear D. Germline CDR1 and CDR2: SEHNR and FQNEAQ (reference sequence). The ends were cut back, 5 bases at V and 4 bases at J, with 6 bases in the middle. The CDR3 extends over 11 amino acids. The CDR3 nucleotides read TGTGCCAGCAGCCCCTTATACGAGCAGTACTTC. Protein product: CASSPLYEQYF.

This clone showed up just a few times. In DNA form, the CDR3 reads TGCGCCAGCAGTGGAACCAGGGGTTCCGCTGAAGCTTTCTTT. This sequence encodes CASSGTRGSAEAFF. The chain links TRBV10-1 to TRBJ1-1; possibly TRBD1 for D (6 bases). Germline V gene sequence: CDR1 WNHNN, CDR2 SYGVQD (reference sequence). The CDR3 covers 14 residues. Trimming stripped 4 bases from V and 6 bases from J, with 15 bases between.

This clone appeared a single time. The V and J genes are TRBV5-6 and TRBJ1-5, with D maybe TRBD1 (6 bases). Germline CDR1 and CDR2: SGHDT and YYEEEE. V lost 4 bases and J 1 base, leaving 18 bases between the germline ends. The CDR3 is 17 amino acids. The chain's CDR3 is CASSVITGPGSNQPQHF. DNA for the CDR3: TGTGCCAGCAGCGTTATTACAGGGCCCGGCAGCAATCAGCCCCAGCATTTT.

The J gene is TRBJ1-3, the V gene TRBV6-4; no firm D call. Trimming pared 4 bases from V and 5 bases from J, leaving 12 bases between. This CDR3 spans 14 amino acids. Germline lookup yields CDR1 MRHNA and CDR2 SNTAGT. The CDR3 DNA follows: TGTGCCAGCAGTGGGGCAGGTCCAAGAAACACCATATATTTT. Its protein product is CASSGAGPRNTIYF.

The genes are TRBV6-5 and TRBJ1-2, with TRBD1 matching 7 bases. This CDR3 has 16 amino acids. Germline V lookup: CDR1 MNHEY, CDR2 SVGAGI. Trimming cost V 4 bases and J 2 bases; bases outside gene matches: 10. CDR3 protein: CASSFARGVSNYGYTF. For the CDR3, the DNA is TGTGCCAGCAGTTTTGCCAGGGGGGTTTCGAACTATGGCTACACCTTC.

The genes are TRBV28 and TRBJ2-1, with 13 positions matching TRBD2. Germline CDR1 reads MDHEN; CDR2 reads SYDVKM. J was trimmed by 9 bases and V by 5 bases; bases with no gene match: 10. The CDR3 totals 16 residues. The chain's CDR3 is CASSRGLAGEEGEQFF. The CDR3 DNA reads as TGTGCCAGCAGTCGTGGACTAGCGGGAGAGGAAGGTGAGCAGTTCTTC.